This T cell receptor beta chain derives from a study of T cell clones after liver transplantation. Study context: Draws occurred before transplant, before withdrawal, and after complete or failed withdrawal.

With regard to this clone: The antigen is not known.

Thawed unstimulated PBMCs were FACS-sorted by CD3, CD4 and CD8 into two populations. TCRdb's table, derived via immunoSEQ multiplex PCR, lists solely in-frame clones and lacks some. The sample consists of 98,000 or so clones, more than 75% of them appearing once. The CDR3 runs to 12 residues. V lost 3 bases, J lost 3 bases, and 6 bases lay in between. CDR1 SGHVS and CDR2 FQNEAQ come from the germline V gene. The study, taken as a whole, reports: Donor-reactive sequences fell more than third party-reactive ones, suggesting partial deletion.

This clonotype originated in a human donor who received a liver transplant. The chain employs TRBV7-8 and TRBJ2-7; D call uncertain. Sequenced here: CD4+ T cells from blood, sampled before liver transplant. CDR3 residues: CASSFSHYEQYF. The CDR3 nucleotides read TGTGCCAGCAGCTTTTCACACTACGAGCAGTACTTC.